This T cell receptor beta chain is from a study of control samples from healthy donors and cancer patients. Repertoires were generated with immunoSEQ multiplex PCR, while TCRdb's copy carries only in-frame clones and drops some. The data contain about 77,000 clones, approximately 92% of them singletons. This clone was detected a few times. This clonotype originated in a woman in her sixties or seventies in good health. Sequencing was performed on blood.

CDR3 sequence reads: CASRKGTEAFF. In nucleotides, the CDR3 is TGTGCCAGTAGGAAGGGCACTGAAGCTTTCTTT. J is TRBJ1-1 and V is TRBV19; D gene uncertain. CDR1 is LNHDA and CDR2 is SQIVND in the germline V gene (reference sequence). The CDR3 loop spans 11 amino acids. The V gene lost 6 bases and the J gene lost 4 bases, with 6 bases spanning the gap. Using reference TRBV19 and TRBJ1-1 for the parts outside the CDR3, the full variable domain is DGGITQSPKYLFRKEGQNVTLSCEQNLNHDAMYWYRQDPGQGLRLIYYSQIVNDFQKGDIAEGYSVSREKKESFPLTVTSAQKNPTAFYLCASRKGTEAFFGQGTRLTVV.